This T cell receptor (beta chain) is drawn from a study of T cell responses to AZD1222 COVID-19 vaccine. Here immunoSEQ multiplex PCR was the method, and the copy in TCRdb shows in-frame clones only, minus some. The table records around 200,000 clones, over 80% of them present only once. There are 13 residues in the CDR3. Germline values: CDR1 SEHNR, CDR2 FQNEAQ (reference sequence). The ends lost 5 bases at V and 8 bases at J; junction bases unmatched: 8. The specimen comprised peripheral blood, sampled 28 days after the second dose of the MenACWY control vaccine. The sequence came from an adult who received the MenACWY meningococcal vaccine as a control. V gene TRBV7-9 combines with J gene TRBJ1-2; 7 nucleotides agree with TRBD1. The CDR3 here is CASSPGQEKGYTF. DNA of the CDR3: TGTGCCAGCAGCCCCGGACAGGAAAAGGGCTACACCTTC.